This TCR beta chain was sequenced for a study of blood T cell repertoires in COVID-19. Overall study: Sites across the United States, Italy and Spain contributed samples from acute and convalescent COVID-19. PBMCs, B-cell-depleted T cells, or T cells provided the cDNA or gDNA that made up the material.

The germline V gene encodes CDR1 SEHNR and CDR2 FQNEAQ (reference sequence). The CDR3 consists of 11 residues. The V gene lost 5 bases and the J gene lost 3 bases, with 4 bases spanning the gap. The table lists this clone with a few counts. Libraries were prepared by immunoSEQ multiplex PCR; TCRdb keeps only in-frame clonotypes and omits some of them. The sample yields some 200,000 clones, around nine tenths seen once. The V gene is TRBV7-9, the J gene TRBJ1-1; D is undetermined. Sequencing input: peripheral blood. This receptor was identified in a woman aged 18-30 years who had recovered from COVID-19. This chain's CDR3 is CASSRDTEAFF. The DNA for the CDR3 is TGTGCCAGCAGCCGGGACACTGAAGCTTTCTTT. Combining the CDR3 with reference TRBV7-9 and TRBJ1-1 gives the whole variable domain DTGVSQNPRHKITKRGQNVTFRCDPISEHNRLYWYRQTLGQGPEFLTYFQNEAQLEKSRLLSDRFSAERPKGSFSTLEIQRTEQGDSAMYLCASSRDTEAFFGQGTRLTVV.